A selection of T cell receptor beta chains follows, all from one sample in a study of blood T cell repertoires in COVID-19. Using immunoSEQ multiplex PCR, the repertoire was profiled, and TCRdb retains in-frame clones only, with some absent. Among around 97,000 clones listed, roughly nine tenths were seen once. The sample consisted of peripheral blood. The receptors stem from a woman older than 75 in a cohort sampled during active COVID-19. The CDR3 runs from the conserved cysteine through the conserved F or W. D genes are given only for firm matches. Clone size is not always given. Where it is, it says once, few, many or a class for expanded clones.

-	TRBV10-3	-	TRBJ2-7	TGTGCCATCAGTGAGTGGGGGGGCTTTGGGGCCGCCTCCTACGAGCAGTACTTC	CAISEWGGFGAASYEQYF
-	TRBV24-1	-	TRBJ2-3	TGTGCCACCAGTGAGAGAGGTACGCAGTATTTT	CATSERGTQYF
-	TRBV7-9	TRBD1	TRBJ1-4	TGTGCCAGCAGCCCGACAGGGGGCCATGTAGCTAATGAAAAACTGTTTTTT	CASSPTGGHVANEKLFF
-	TRBV7-6	-	TRBJ2-7	TGTGCCAGCAGCTTAAGCCTGTCCTCCGAGCAGTACTTC	CASSLSLSSEQYF
-	TRBV5-1	TRBD1	TRBJ1-4	TGCGCCAGCAGCTCACAGGGGATGACTAATGAAAAACTGTTTTTT	CASSSQGMTNEKLFF
-	TRBV27	TRBD2	TRBJ2-1	TGTGCCAGCAGTTTACCTAGCGGGGTATACAATGAGCAGTTCTTC	CASSLPSGVYNEQFF
once	TRBV11-2	-	TRBJ2-2	TGTGCCAGCAGCTCTGCCCCCACGGCGAACACCGGGGAGCTGTTTTTT	CASSSAPTANTGELFF
-	TRBV7-3	-	TRBJ1-2	TGTGCCAGCAGCTTAAGAAGGACAGTCCAGGGAGGCTACACCTTC	CASSLRRTVQGGYTF
-	TRBV2	TRBD1	TRBJ1-5	TGTGCCAGCAGCTACCAGGGACAGGGGGCAGGACAGCCCCAGCATTTT	CASSYQGQGAGQPQHF
-	TRBV10-3	TRBD2	TRBJ2-7	TGTGCCATCAACGCGGGAGGAGAAAACCCGTACTTC	CAINAGGENPYF
-	TRBV5-1	-	TRBJ2-2	TGCGCCAGCACCCGGGGGTCAAACACCGGGGAGCTGTTTTTT	CASTRGSNTGELFF
-	TRBV30	-	TRBJ1-2	TGTGCCTGGAGTTACGGACAGTCCTATGGCTACACCTTC	CAWSYGQSYGYTF
-	TRBV12-3/TRBV12-4	-	TRBJ2-3	TGTGCCAGCAGGCCTACAGGGACAGATACGCAGTATTTT	CASRPTGTDTQYF
-	TRBV7-7	TRBD1	TRBJ2-1	TGTGCTAGCAGCTTAGGGACAGGGGCATCCAATGAGCAGTTCTTC	CASSLGTGASNEQFF
-	TRBV5-1	-	TRBJ1-4	TGCGCCAGCAGCCGGGATGGGATTAATGAAAAACTGTTTTTT	CASSRDGINEKLFF
-	TRBV18	-	TRBJ1-2	TGTGCCAGCTCACCACCGCAGATACCCTATGGCTACACCTTC	CASSPPQIPYGYTF
-	TRBV6-5	-	TRBJ2-7	TGTGCCAGCAAAGTTTGGGAGACGACCTACGAGCAGTACTTC	CASKVWETTYEQYF
-	TRBV7-9	TRBD2	TRBJ2-7	TGTGCCAGCAGCCCTGAGACTAGCGGGAGGAACGAGCAGTACTTC	CASSPETSGRNEQYF
-	TRBV24-1	TRBD1	TRBJ1-2	TGTGCCACCAGCCCAGGGGGCGCGAAGTATGGCTACACCTTC	CATSPGGAKYGYTF
-	TRBV30	-	TRBJ1-1	TGTGCCTGGAGTCCGACTGAAGCTTTCTTT	CAWSPTEAFF
-	TRBV5-1	TRBD2	TRBJ2-7	TGCGCCAGCAGGTTATTAACTAGCGGGGTTACCTACGAGCAGTACTTC	CASRLLTSGVTYEQYF
-	TRBV28	TRBD1	TRBJ1-5	TGTGCCAGCAGCCGGACAGGGGAGGGCCGCCAGCCCCAGCATTTT	CASSRTGEGRQPQHF
-	TRBV28	TRBD2	TRBJ2-5	TGTGCCAGCAGTCCGCTAAGACTAGCGGTCCAAGAGACCCAGTACTTC	CASSPLRLAVQETQYF
-	TRBV7-8	TRBD2	TRBJ2-7	TGTGCCAGCAGCTTACCCGAGACTAGCGGGGGTTCCTACGAGCAGTACTTC	CASSLPETSGGSYEQYF
-	TRBV4-2	TRBD1	TRBJ2-7	TGTGCCAGCAGCCAAGAGGGGGGACAGGGTCACGTCTCGGGGCAGTACTTC	CASSQEGGQGHVSGQYF
-	TRBV9	TRBD1	TRBJ1-1	TGTGCCAGCAGCGTAAGCGGGGGACAGGGGAAGGGGGAAGCTTTCTTT	CASSVSGGQGKGEAFF
-	TRBV19	-	TRBJ1-5	TGTGCCAGTAGTAAGGAGACAGCCCCGCGGCCCCAGCATTTT	CASSKETAPRPQHF